Below, one T cell receptor beta chain is given with its context. Its cognate antigen is unknown. CDR1 is LNHDA and CDR2 is SQIVND in the germline V gene (reference sequence). Trimming removed 4 bases from V and 3 bases from J, with 7 bases in between. There are 13 residues in the CDR3. TCRdb's table, derived via immunoSEQ multiplex PCR, lists solely in-frame clones and lacks some. This sample has 90,000 to 150,000 clones; about 90% occur once, and the top ten carry more than 7.5%. This specimen belongs to a study of T cell responses to AZD1222 COVID-19 vaccine. Study-wide background: Combined were second doses at about 4 or about 12 weeks. Study-wide results and limits: Reportedly, nearly half of unique spike TCRs recognized epitopes outside B.1.351/B.1.1.7 mutations. There were mostly white British donors and more females than males, and clonal diversity was possibly underestimated. Increases in Spike-specific TCR breadth and depth were seen after two AZD1222 doses.

The TCR comes from an adult in good health. The chain links TRBV19 to TRBJ1-5; tentative D call: TRBD1 (5 bases). This sample comprised peripheral blood, obtained on day 0 of AZD1222 vaccination. The CDR3 protein is CASSTGNNQPQHF. The CDR3 coding sequence is TGTGCCAGTAGTACAGGGAACAATCAGCCCCAGCATTTT.